This T cell receptor (beta chain) appears in the sequencing data of a study of T-cell reconstitution after alpha-beta-depleted transplantation in children. Unique molecular identifiers tagged the TCRbeta library. TCRdb itself ran the PCR reads through MiXCR, one entry per CDR3 protein. Here the sample spans about 340,000 distinct CDR3 sequences, approximately 10% being singletons. The sample holds a few counts of this clonotype. This TCR was recovered from a human donor who donated a stem cell graft to a child with acute lymphoblastic leukemia. The starting material was PBMCs from the stem cell graft donor, obtained from the stem cell graft.

Here the CDR3 DNA reads TGTGCCAGCAGTAAAGGCGGGACATCAACCTACAATGAGCAGTTCTTC. Its translation is CASSKGGTSTYNEQFF. This sequence joins TRBV6-1 and TRBJ2-1; possibly TRBD1 or TRBD2 for D (6 bases each). V lost 5 bases to trimming and J lost 2 bases, with 16 bases between them. This CDR3 contains 16 residues. The germline gives CDR1 MNHNS, CDR2 SASEGT.